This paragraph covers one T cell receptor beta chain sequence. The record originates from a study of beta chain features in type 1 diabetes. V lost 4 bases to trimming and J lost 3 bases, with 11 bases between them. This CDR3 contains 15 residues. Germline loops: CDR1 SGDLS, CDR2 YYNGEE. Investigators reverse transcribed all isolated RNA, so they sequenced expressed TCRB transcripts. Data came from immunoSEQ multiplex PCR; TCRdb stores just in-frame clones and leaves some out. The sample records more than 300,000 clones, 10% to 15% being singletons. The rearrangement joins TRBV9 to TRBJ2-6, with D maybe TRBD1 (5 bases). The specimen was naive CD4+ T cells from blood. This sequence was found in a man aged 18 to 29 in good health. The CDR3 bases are TGTGCCAGCAGCCCCAGGGTGGTTGGGGCCAACGTCCTGACTTTC. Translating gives CASSPRVVGANVLTF.